The 14 T cell receptor beta chains reported below all come from one sample, sequenced in a study of cytomegalovirus exposure and HLA in healthy donors. Researchers ran the PCR with 60 Vbeta and 13 Jbeta primers. The assay was immunoSEQ multiplex PCR, and TCRdb's table has in-frame clones only and misses some. The top ten hold about 1.7% of the sample, which has 150,000 to 200,000 clones, approximately 82% seen once. The sample was PBMCs. The receptors shown here come from a man aged 35 to 55 in good health and CMV-seropositive.

J is TRBJ2-7 and V is TRBV10-3; D is undetermined. Trimming stripped 0 bases from V and 3 bases from J, with 9 bases between. Germline loops: CDR1 ENHRY, CDR2 SYGVKD. The CDR3 covers 14 residues. CDR3 residues: CAISESTSDYEQYF. CDR3 in DNA: TGTGCCATCAGTGAGTCGACATCGGACTACGAGCAGTACTTC.

This chain links TRBV28 with TRBJ1-1, with D uncertain. Germline V gives CDR1 MDHEN, CDR2 SYDVKM. There are 17 residues in the CDR3. V lost 3 bases and J lost 3, with 20 bases in between. The CDR3 reads CASSFLFMRKGDTEAFF. The CDR3 bases are TGTGCCAGCAGTTTTCTTTTTATGAGGAAAGGAGACACTGAAGCTTTCTTT.

The chain employs TRBV27 and TRBJ1-5; a possible D gene is TRBD1 (5 bases). CDR3 length: 12 amino acids. Germline V gene data show CDR1 as MNHEY and CDR2 as SMNVEV (reference sequence). V lost 7 bases, J lost 4 bases, and 8 bases lay in between. CDR3 nucleotide sequence: TGTGCCAGCAAGACAGCTAATCAGCCCCAGCATTTT. This gives the protein CASKTANQPQHF.

The chain joins TRBV28 to TRBJ2-5, with 10 bases aligning to TRBD2. The CDR3 runs 15 residues. Germline trimming cut 2 bases from V and 6 bases from J; bases unmatched to any gene: 6. Germline-derived CDR1 and CDR2 are MDHEN and SYDVKM. The CDR3 is CASSLPSGSAQTQYF. CDR3 nucleotide sequence: TGTGCCAGCAGTTTACCTAGCGGGAGTGCTCAGACCCAGTACTTC. Variable domain in full (rest from reference TRBV28 and TRBJ2-5): DVKVTQSSRYLVKRTGEKVFLECVQDMDHENMFWYRQDPGLGLRLIYFSYDVKMKEKGDIPEGYSVSREKKERFSLILESASTNQTSMYLCASSLPSGSAQTQYFGPGTRLLVL.

The V gene is TRBV28, the J gene TRBJ2-7; 7 nucleotides agree with TRBD1. Trimming took 8 bases from V and 6 from J; bases not matched to a gene: 16. From germline, CDR1 is MDHEN and CDR2 SYDVKM. CDR3 length: 15 amino acids. The CDR3 sequence: CASPPPGTAGLEQYF. As DNA, the CDR3 is TGTGCCAGCCCCCCTCCAGGGACAGCCGGCCTCGAGCAGTACTTC.

The chain combines TRBV6-6 with TRBJ2-3, with a weak D call TRBD2 (6 bases). Per the germline V gene, CDR1 is MNHNY and CDR2 is SVGAGI (reference sequence). This CDR3 is built from 14 residues. Trimming pared 2 bases from V and 6 bases from J, leaving 12 bases between. CDR3 loop: CASSYGTEIDTQYF. CDR3 in DNA: TGTGCCAGCAGTTACGGGACTGAAATTGATACGCAGTATTTT.

The chain employs TRBV7-2 and TRBJ2-2, with 12 bases lining up with TRBD2. V was clipped by 5 bases and J by 6 bases; unmatched bases: 4. Germline lookup yields CDR1 SGHTA and CDR2 FQGNSA. The CDR3 extends over 15 amino acids. The CDR3 is CASSPWTSGAGELFF. The CDR3 nucleotides read TGTGCCAGCAGCCCCTGGACTAGCGGGGCCGGGGAGCTGTTTTTT.

The V call is TRBV7-8, the J call TRBJ1-1; no clear D gene. Germline V gene lookup returns CDR1 SGHVS and CDR2 FQNEAQ. The CDR3 consists of 13 residues. V was shortened by 3 bases and J by 1 base, with 6 bases between the two germline ends. The chain's CDR3 is CASSFQANTEAFF. In DNA form, the CDR3 reads TGTGCCAGCAGCTTCCAGGCGAACACTGAAGCTTTCTTT.

Comment on this clone: An end of the junction differs from the germline gene, which may be a read error. The CDR3, as DNA: TGTGCTAGCAGCCCACACGAGGGGGAGGGCCTGGATGAGCAGTTCTTC. The encoded protein is CASSPHEGEGLDEQFF. V and J are TRBV7-7 and TRBJ2-1, with D possibly TRBD2 on 7 matching bases. The germline CDR1 and CDR2 sequences are SSHAT and FNYEAQ (reference sequence). The CDR3 has 16 residues.

The V gene is TRBV28, the J gene TRBJ2-7, with 12 bases fitting TRBD1. The V gene end was trimmed by 5 bases and the J gene end by 2 bases; junction bases not matched to a gene: 7. CDR3 length: 16 residues. Germline-derived CDR1 and CDR2 are MDHEN and SYDVKM. In DNA form, the CDR3 reads TGTGCCAGCAGTGGACCGGGACAGGGGGCGGCCTACGAGCAGTACTTC. It is translated as CASSGPGQGAAYEQYF.

The rearrangement uses TRBV19 and TRBJ2-7; 8 bases align to TRBD2. This CDR3 is 15 amino acids long. The germline V gene encodes CDR1 LNHDA and CDR2 SQIVND (reference sequence). The V segment lost 5 bases and the J segment 3 bases; nucleotides outside the gene matches: 9. CDR3 residues: CASSPSGSRLYEQYF. DNA of the CDR3: TGTGCCAGTAGTCCCAGCGGGAGTCGGCTCTACGAGCAGTACTTC.

On this clone itself: The junction differs from germline at one of its ends, possibly a read error. The rearrangement uses TRBV27 and TRBJ2-2, with TRBD2 as a possible D gene (5 bases). Looked up from germline, CDR1 is MNHEY and CDR2 is SMNVEV (reference sequence). The CDR3 contains 17 residues. The CDR3 sequence is CAGSRRRGVGNTGELFF. CDR3 sequence (DNA): TGTGCCGGCAGCCGACGACGGGGAGTTGGGAACACCGGGGAGCTGTTTTTT.

The chain uses TRBV27 and TRBJ2-3; no firm D call. The CDR3 is 13 amino acids. CDR1 is MNHEY and CDR2 is SMNVEV in the germline V gene (reference sequence). Trimming shortened V by 4 bases and J by 0 bases, and 5 bases separated the two germline ends. CDR3 protein: CASSWASTDTQYF. In nucleotides, the CDR3 is TGTGCCAGCAGTTGGGCTAGCACAGATACGCAGTATTTT.

The V call is TRBV14, the J call TRBJ1-1; D unclear. Trimming shortened V by 1 base and J by 3 bases, and 12 bases separated the two germline ends. The CDR3 runs 15 residues. The germline V gene has CDR1 SGHDN and CDR2 FVKESK. CDR3 sequence: CASSQGLLRDTEAFF. In DNA form, the CDR3 reads TGTGCCAGCAGCCAAGGACTCCTGAGGGACACTGAAGCTTTCTTT.